Following are 11 T cell receptor beta chains from one sample sequenced in a study of blood T cell repertoires in COVID-19. Repertoires were generated with immunoSEQ multiplex PCR, while TCRdb's copy carries only in-frame clones and drops some. The table includes about 81,000 clones, around 91% detected once. Sequencing input: peripheral blood. These receptors all come from a woman in her fifties or sixties in a cohort sampled during active COVID-19.

This clone has just a few counts. The gene calls are TRBV28 and TRBJ2-5, with TRBD2 matching over 11 bases. CDR1 MDHEN and CDR2 SYDVKM come from the germline V gene. V lost 5 bases, J lost 7 bases, and 12 bases stayed unmatched. The CDR3 is made up of 16 amino acids. DNA for the CDR3: TGTGCCAGCAGTCCCCCCTTAGGTAGCGGGAGGGGGACCCAGTACTTC. Translation gives CASSPPLGSGRGTQYF.

The rearrangement uses TRBV18 and TRBJ2-1; 9 bases agree with TRBD1. Germline CDR1 is KGHSH and CDR2 is LQKENI. The CDR3 runs 19 residues. V trimming: 4 bases; J trimming: 9 bases; junction bases outside the gene matches: 22. For the CDR3, the DNA is TGTGCCAGCTCACTCTGGACAGGGGATTCTAGAGCCCCCCTCCCTGAGCAGTTCTTC. Protein: CASSLWTGDSRAPLPEQFF.

This clone was seen more than once but under ten times. CDR3 in DNA: TGTGCCAGCAGCCACGACGACGGGAAAGTCTACGAGCAGTACTTC. This codes for CASSHDDGKVYEQYF. This chain uses TRBV14 with TRBJ2-7, with D possibly being TRBD2 (5 bases). This CDR3 is 15 amino acids long. CDR1 and CDR2 (germline): SGHDN, FVKESK. Trimming removed 3 bases from V and 3 bases from J, with 15 bases in between.

The chain recombines TRBV15 with TRBJ2-3; D is unresolved. This CDR3 region has 14 residues. From germline, CDR1 is LNHNV and CDR2 YYDKDF (reference sequence). V lost 2 bases, J lost 0 bases, and 6 bases lay in between. The CDR3 region has the DNA TGTGCCACCAGCAGATCCTACAGCACAGATACGCAGTATTTT. Protein product: CATSRSYSTDTQYF.

The chain joins TRBV4-1 to TRBJ2-2; D call uncertain. Trimming removed 3 bases from V and 6 bases from J, with 11 bases in between. In germline, CDR1 is MGHRA, CDR2 YSYEKL. The CDR3 extends over 14 amino acids. In DNA form, the CDR3 reads TGCGCCAGCAGCCAGATCAGTTTGTCCGGGGAGCTGTTTTTT. Protein: CASSQISLSGELFF.

The rearrangement joins TRBV4-2 to TRBJ1-6; 7 nucleotides align to TRBD1. V lost 2 bases to trimming and J lost 7 bases; unmatched junction nucleotides: 5. Germline V gives CDR1 LGHNA, CDR2 YNFKEQ. CDR3 size: 15 residues. The CDR3 loop reads CASSQTGQLNSPLHF. In DNA form, the CDR3 reads TGTGCCAGCAGCCAAACGGGACAGTTGAATTCACCCCTCCACTTT.

This chain connects TRBV19 to TRBJ2-7, with D possibly TRBD1 on 7 matching bases. V was trimmed by 4 bases and J by 2 bases, leaving 15 bases between them. Germline V gene lookup returns CDR1 LNHDA and CDR2 SQIVND (reference sequence). The CDR3 has 15 amino acids. The CDR3 region has the DNA TGTGCCAGTAGTACCAGGGGGGCCGGGACCTACGAGCAGTACTTC. Translated, it gives CASSTRGAGTYEQYF.

The V and J genes are TRBV6-6 and TRBJ1-2, with D perhaps TRBD1 (5 bases). The CDR3 extends over 13 amino acids. Germline V gene data show CDR1 as MNHNY and CDR2 as SVGAGI (reference sequence). V lost 7 bases, J lost 1 base, and 10 bases lay in between. CDR3 sequence reads: CASTMTVNYGYTF. Here the CDR3 DNA reads TGTGCCAGCACCATGACAGTTAACTATGGCTACACCTTC.

The V and J genes are TRBV6-2 or TRBV6-3 and TRBJ2-7; 9 bases align to TRBD2. The V segment lost 6 bases and the J segment 3 bases; nucleotides outside the gene matches: 9. Germline loops: CDR1 MNHEY, CDR2 SVGEGT. The CDR3 runs 15 residues. The CDR3 spells CASSPRSGGNYEQYF. CDR3 bases: TGTGCCAGCAGCCCCCGGAGCGGGGGGAACTACGAGCAGTACTTC.

The chain couples TRBV11-1 to TRBJ1-6, with TRBD1 as a possible D gene (5 bases). Trimming left V 3 bases short and J 6 bases short, with 6 bases between. CDR1 SGHAT and CDR2 FQDESV come from the germline V gene (reference sequence). The CDR3 covers 13 residues. CDR3 bases: TGTGCCAGCAGCTTTGACAGTAATTCACCCCTCCACTTT. It translates to CASSFDSNSPLHF.

The sample holds one count of this clone. This rearrangement joins TRBV28 to TRBJ2-3, with a tentative D call TRBD2 (6 bases). The V end lost 3 bases, the J end lost 0 bases, and 10 bases lay between the germline ends. In germline, CDR1 is MDHEN, CDR2 SYDVKM. The CDR3 consists of 15 residues. CDR3 protein: CASSFMGLSTDTQYF. Written as DNA, the CDR3 is TGTGCCAGCAGTTTCATGGGACTTAGCACAGATACGCAGTATTTT.